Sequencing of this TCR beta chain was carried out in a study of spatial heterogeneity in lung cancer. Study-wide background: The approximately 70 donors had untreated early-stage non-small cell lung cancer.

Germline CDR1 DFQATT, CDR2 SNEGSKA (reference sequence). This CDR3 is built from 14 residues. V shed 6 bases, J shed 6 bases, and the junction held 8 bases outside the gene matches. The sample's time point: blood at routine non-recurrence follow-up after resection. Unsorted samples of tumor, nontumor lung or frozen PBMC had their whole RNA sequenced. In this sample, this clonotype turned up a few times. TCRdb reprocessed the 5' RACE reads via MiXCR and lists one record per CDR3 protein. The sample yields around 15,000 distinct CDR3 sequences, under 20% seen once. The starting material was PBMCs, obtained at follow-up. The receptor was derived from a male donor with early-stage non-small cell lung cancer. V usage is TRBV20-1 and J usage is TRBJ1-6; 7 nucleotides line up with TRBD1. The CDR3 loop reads CSAPGQIPNSPLHF. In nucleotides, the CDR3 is TGCAGTGCCCCGGGACAGATTCCTAATTCACCCCTCCACTTT.